These 18 T cell receptor beta chains came from one sample sequenced in a study of cytomegalovirus exposure and HLA in healthy donors. PCR used 60 Vbeta primers and 13 Jbeta primers. The protocol was immunoSEQ multiplex PCR, while the TCRdb copy is restricted to in-frame clones and leaves out a portion. The sample includes some 150,000 clones, 82% of them seen just once. Sequencing was performed on PBMCs. The receptors shown here come from a woman in her forties or fifties in good health and CMV-seropositive.

This clone was detected only once. V and J are TRBV13 and TRBJ2-3; D remains unclear. The CDR3 is 13 residues long. Trimming removed 4 bases at V and 3 bases at J, with 8 bases between. Germline V gives CDR1 PRHDT, CDR2 FYEKMQ (reference sequence). CDR3 sequence: CASSSSRTDTQYF. CDR3 DNA sequence: TGTGCCAGCAGCTCGAGTAGAACAGATACGCAGTATTTT.

The chain combines TRBV10-1 with TRBJ2-2; 7 bases match TRBD2. CDR1 WNHNN and CDR2 SYGVQD come from the germline V gene (reference sequence). This CDR3 has 16 amino acids. The J segment lost 3 bases and the V segment lost 7 bases, leaving 11 bases of the junction unmatched. DNA of the CDR3: TGCGCCAGCACCATGAGTGGGCTAGCGGACACCGGGGAGCTGTTTTTT. Amino acids: CASTMSGLADTGELFF.

The V and J genes are TRBV11-3 and TRBJ1-1; TRBD1 might be the D (5 bases). This CDR3 is 12 amino acids long. From germline, CDR1 is SGHNT and CDR2 YENEEA. V lost 2 bases, J lost 7 bases, and 8 bases lay in between. The CDR3 here is CASSLPGGEAFF. The CDR3, as DNA: TGTGCCAGCAGCTTACCGGGGGGTGAAGCTTTCTTT.

This clone occurred once. The J gene is TRBJ1-2, the V gene TRBV27; maybe TRBD1 (6 bases). The germline gives CDR1 MNHEY, CDR2 SMNVEV (reference sequence). V was cut by 5 bases and J by 3 bases, with 19 bases left in between. The CDR3 loop spans 16 amino acids. CDR3 DNA sequence: TGTGCCAGCAGTCCGACACAGGGCCCCGGGTACTATGGCTACACCTTC. Its translation: CASSPTQGPGYYGYTF.

This clone was observed a single time. The V and J genes are TRBV11-2 and TRBJ1-4; TRBD1 is a possible D gene (5 bases). The CDR3 totals 14 residues. Germline V CDR1 and CDR2: SGHAT, FQNNGV. Deletions cut 2 bases from V and 7 bases from J, with 11 bases between. The CDR3: CASSLIQGGEKLFF. The CDR3, as DNA: TGTGCCAGCAGCTTAATCCAGGGTGGTGAAAAACTGTTTTTT.

The V call is TRBV19, the J call TRBJ2-7; D possibly corresponds to TRBD1 (6 bases). V was clipped by 3 bases and J by 2 bases, with 11 bases between them. Germline V CDR1 and CDR2: LNHDA, SQIVND (reference sequence). The CDR3 spans 14 residues. DNA for the CDR3: TGTGCCAGTAGTATTCACCGGGACACCTACGAGCAGTACTTC. It yields the protein CASSIHRDTYEQYF.

The chain recombines TRBV2 with TRBJ2-1, with 9 bases identical to TRBD1. The CDR3 is made up of 15 amino acids. The trim removed 5 bases at V and 2 bases at J, leaving 4 bases unmatched. Germline V gives CDR1 SNHLY, CDR2 FYNNEI. DNA of the CDR3: TGTGCCAGCAGTTTACAGGGGGCGCCCTACAATGAGCAGTTCTTC. This encodes CASSLQGAPYNEQFF. The full variable domain, completed using reference TRBV2 and TRBJ2-1, is EPEVTQTPSHQVTQMGQEVILRCVPISNHLYFYWYRQILGQKVEFLVSFYNNEISEKSEIFDDQFSVERPDGSNFTLKIRSTKLEDSAMYFCASSLQGAPYNEQFFGPGTRLTVL.

The table lists this clone with a count of one. The V and J genes are TRBV11-3 and TRBJ1-2, with D possibly being TRBD1 (5 bases). Germline assignment: CDR1 SGHNT and CDR2 YENEEA. The germline V and J ends were trimmed by 3 bases and 7 bases, with 12 bases remaining between them. This CDR3 spans 13 amino acids. The CDR3 nucleotides read TGTGCCAGCAGCTTGGTAGGGGCGCGTGGCTACACCTTC. Its translation: CASSLVGARGYTF.

This chain connects TRBV13 to TRBJ2-7; TRBD1 matches 7 bases. The CDR3 consists of 16 residues. V was pared by 1 base and J by 2 bases, with 8 bases of the junction left unmatched. Germline V CDR1 and CDR2: PRHDT, FYEKMQ (reference sequence). CDR3 amino acids: CASSLVLGTEPYEQYF. The DNA for the CDR3 is TGTGCCAGCAGCTTAGTCCTCGGGACAGAGCCCTACGAGCAGTACTTC.

This chain connects TRBV2 to TRBJ2-3; 13 positions agree with TRBD2. Germline trimming cut 7 bases from V and 5 bases from J; bases unmatched to any gene: 9. From germline, CDR1 is SNHLY and CDR2 FYNNEI. The CDR3 length is 16 residues. CDR3 loop: CASKDSLAGGQDTQYF. The CDR3 DNA reads as TGTGCCAGCAAGGATTCACTAGCGGGAGGGCAAGATACGCAGTATTTT. Supplemented by reference TRBV2 and TRBJ2-3, the full variable domain reads EPEVTQTPSHQVTQMGQEVILRCVPISNHLYFYWYRQILGQKVEFLVSFYNNEISEKSEIFDDQFSVERPDGSNFTLKIRSTKLEDSAMYFCASKDSLAGGQDTQYFGPGTRLTVL.

The chain combines TRBV18 with TRBJ1-2; TRBD1 matches at 7 bases. The CDR3 consists of 13 residues. Trimming took 1 base from V and 8 from J; bases not matched to a gene: 4. CDR1 KGHSH and CDR2 LQKENI come from the germline V gene. The CDR3 reads CASSPQGATGYTF. In DNA form, the CDR3 reads TGTGCCAGCTCACCACAGGGGGCAACCGGCTACACCTTC.

This sequence joins TRBV7-9 and TRBJ2-5; the match to TRBD1 covers 7 bases. This CDR3 has 14 residues. With 3 bases clipped from V and 2 bases from J, the junction kept 3 bases outside the gene matches. The germline CDR1 and CDR2 sequences are SEHNR and FQNEAQ (reference sequence). The CDR3 sequence: CASSFDRVQETQYF. The CDR3 nucleotides are TGTGCCAGCAGCTTCGACAGGGTACAAGAGACCCAGTACTTC.

This chain links TRBV28 with TRBJ2-1; 9 positions agree with TRBD2. Germline values: CDR1 MDHEN, CDR2 SYDVKM. CDR3 size: 13 residues. Trimming took 3 bases from V and 7 from J; bases not matched to a gene: 1. The CDR3 sequence is CASSFSGRNEQFF. The CDR3 region has the DNA TGTGCCAGCAGTTTTAGCGGGAGAAATGAGCAGTTCTTC.

This clone has more than one count but fewer than ten. The rearrangement joins TRBV5-1 to TRBJ2-1; TRBD2 agrees at 14 bases. CDR1 and CDR2 (germline): SGHRS, YFSETQ. The CDR3 totals 16 residues. V gave up 0 bases and J gave up 6 bases; unmatched junction bases: 2. The CDR3 spells CASSLGLAGGVNEQFF. CDR3 coding DNA: TGCGCCAGCAGCTTGGGACTAGCGGGAGGGGTCAATGAGCAGTTCTTC.

This chain links TRBV10-3 with TRBJ2-5, with TRBD1 matching 7 bases. V shed 6 bases and J 1 base; nucleotides not matched to a gene: 5. CDR3 length: 14 amino acids. Germline CDR1 reads ENHRY; CDR2 reads SYGVKD. The CDR3 DNA follows: TGTGCCATCAGAAGACAGGGCTCCCAAGAGACCCAGTACTTC. Amino acids: CAIRRQGSQETQYF.

The gene calls are TRBV5-1 and TRBJ1-1; maybe TRBD1 (6 bases). Trimming took 2 bases from V and 3 from J, leaving 11 bases between them. This CDR3 spans 14 amino acids. CDR1 and CDR2 (germline): SGHRS, YFSETQ. Written as DNA, the CDR3 is TGCGCCAGCAGCTTCCAGGGGAGGGACACTGAAGCTTTCTTT. This encodes CASSFQGRDTEAFF.

This clone was picked up one time. The chain links TRBV21-1 to TRBJ1-2; TRBD1, the D gene given by the table, was not confirmed from the DNA. TRBV21-1 is a documented pseudogene. The CDR3 covers 16 residues. CDR3 protein: CASSTHRVPALRGYTF. The CDR3 coding sequence is TGTGCCAGCAGCACCCACAGGGTTCCGGCTTTGAGGGGCTACACCTTC.

The chain carries TRBV6-1 and TRBJ1-1; D possibly corresponds to TRBD1 (5 bases). Looked up from germline, CDR1 is MNHNS and CDR2 is SASEGT. Trimming removed 4 bases at V and 2 bases at J, with 11 bases between. The CDR3 has 14 residues. CDR3 amino acids: CASSVDRSNTEAFF. The CDR3 DNA reads as TGTGCCAGCAGTGTAGACAGAAGCAACACTGAAGCTTTCTTT.